This T cell receptor beta chain originates from a study of blood T cell repertoires in COVID-19 (dated by TCRdb to between 2020 and 2021). Study-wide context: The collaborator samples originated in the United States, Italy and Spain and spanned the acute and convalescent phases of COVID-19. The prospective study material was composed of cDNA or gDNA derived from T cells, B-cell-depleted T cells, or PBMCs. The repertoires were made available in a free public database intended to serve as a resource for research on the immune response to SARS-CoV-2. Samples came from the ongoing ImmuneRACE study (first 160 participants) plus 1,254 subjects from 6 global collaborators. Where available, HLA class I and class II types were obtained from metadata supplied by the sample provider rather than from assay-based typing. Deeply sampled blood TCRbeta repertoires from subjects exposed to, actively infected with, or recovered from COVID-19 were included in the dataset. The sample metadata nearly always contained a de-identified subject ID, COVID-19 status, age in years and sex.

The germline V gene encodes CDR1 LGHNT and CDR2 FRNRAP. The CDR3 measures 17 amino acids from cysteine to phenylalanine. Only the CDR3 DNA is retained, 51 bases long and in frame from the first base. V is clipped by 0 bases and J by 3 bases, and the sequence between their germline boundaries is 18 bases long. The research as a whole found: How much clinical and demographic metadata was included differed by source and by participant, and the metadata was provided uncurated.

Regarding this clone: What this receptor recognizes is not known. No quality values exist for individual bases; no much larger clone is one base distant.

The immunoSEQ Assay, a bias-controlled multiplex PCR, was used to amplify TCRbeta CDR3 regions from genomic DNA. In the source study's methods: The number of nucleated cells in each sample was estimated by amplification of reference gene primers within the assay. Sequence reads were collapsed and filtered to measure the absolute abundance of every unique TCRbeta CDR3 rearrangement. For each sample, productive Simpson clonality was calculated as the square root of Simpson's diversity index across productive rearrangements. TCRdb holds this immuneACCESS table with in-frame rearrangements only. Some clones are missing; in checked studies, unresolved V genes explain under half, and the rest has no known cause. V, J and clone size are taken as reported in that table, and D and trimming were inferred from the DNA itself. A total of 210,000 or so clones appear in this sample, 75% to 90% of them only once. Together, the top ten hold approximately 3.7% of the sample.

Enrolling through a virtual design, the prospective study's participants ranged in age from roughly 18 to 90 years and lived across 20 to 30 United States geographic areas. To assign participants to cohorts, the prospective study relied on clinical history that participants themselves reported in a screening survey and a study questionnaire. A participant counted as exposed if, within 2 weeks of entering the study, that participant had been in contact with someone who had a PCR-confirmed or clinician-diagnosed COVID-19 case. In the prospective study, mobile phlebotomists collected whole blood, serum and a nasopharyngeal or oropharyngeal swab from each participant. Additional blood draws and questionnaires over an approximately 2-month period could optionally be provided by prospective study participants. Blood samples from the prospective study were shipped frozen or at room temperature prior to DNA extraction.

The sequenced material came from PBMCs or T cells enriched from blood (not recorded which). This receptor was identified in a young woman who had been exposed to COVID-19. This sequence uses TRBV12-5 and TRBJ2-7; the best D guess is TRBD2, with 6 bases matching. This receptor has the CDR3 CASGLVLGGRPVYEQYF. In nucleotides, the sequence is TGTGCTAGTGGTTTGGTCCTCGGAGGGAGGCCGGTCTACGAGCAGTACTTC.